This T cell receptor beta chain was observed in a study of shared clonotypes between healthy human individuals. Trimming pared 5 bases from V and 2 bases from J, leaving 9 bases between. From germline, CDR1 is SQVTM and CDR2 ANQGSEA. The CDR3 sequence is 12 residues long. Profiling relied on immunoSEQ multiplex PCR, and the TCRdb table lists in-frame clones only, not all of them. Among approximately 250,000 clones, 65% to 70% were seen once, and the ten largest hold roughly 10%. The chain uses TRBV29-1 and TRBJ1-1; D is undetermined. Sequencing was done on a sample of memory CD4+ T cells sorted from blood. This sample's subset: CD45RA-negative fraction. The sequence came from a man aged 30 to 45 in good health. CDR3 loop: CSVRAGNTEAFF. In DNA form, the CDR3 reads TGCAGCGTTCGAGCGGGAAACACTGAAGCTTTCTTT.